This TCR beta chain was sequenced during a study of blood T cell repertoires in COVID-19. TCRdb keeps only in-frame clones here, not all; method: immunoSEQ multiplex PCR. The data contain about 250,000 clones, over 75% of them singletons. Cohort 3 recovered donors had two negative PCRs, clearance, or symptom resolution. Sequenced input: PBMCs or T cells enriched from blood (not recorded which). The origin of this receptor is a young woman who had recovered from COVID-19.

The CDR3 region has the DNA TGTGCCAGCAGCTTGGCGGGTCCGGGTCAAGAGACCCAGTACTTC. It encodes CASSLAGPGQETQYF. The chain combines TRBV5-4 with TRBJ2-5; D remains unclear. This CDR3 is 15 amino acids long. The germline gives CDR1 SGHNT, CDR2 YYREEE (reference sequence). V gave up 0 bases and J gave up 2 bases, with 11 bases separating them.